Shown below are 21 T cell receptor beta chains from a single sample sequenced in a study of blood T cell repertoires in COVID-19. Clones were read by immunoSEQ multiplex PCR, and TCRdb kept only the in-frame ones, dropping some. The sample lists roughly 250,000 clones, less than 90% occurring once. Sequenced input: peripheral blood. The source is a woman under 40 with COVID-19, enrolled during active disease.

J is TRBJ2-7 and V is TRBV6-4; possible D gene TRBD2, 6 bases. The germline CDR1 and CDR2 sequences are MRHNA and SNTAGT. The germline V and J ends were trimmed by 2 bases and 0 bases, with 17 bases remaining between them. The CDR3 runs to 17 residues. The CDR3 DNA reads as TGTGCCAGCAGTGACACACGCCTAGCGTCGAGCTCCTACGAGCAGTACTTC. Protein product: CASSDTRLASSSYEQYF.

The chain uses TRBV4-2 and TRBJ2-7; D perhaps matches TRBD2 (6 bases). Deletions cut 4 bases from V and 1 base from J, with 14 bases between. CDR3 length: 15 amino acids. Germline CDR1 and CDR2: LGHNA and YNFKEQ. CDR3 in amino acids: CASSREGRGSYEQYF. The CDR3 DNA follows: TGTGCCAGCAGCCGAGAAGGGCGGGGATCCTACGAGCAGTACTTC.

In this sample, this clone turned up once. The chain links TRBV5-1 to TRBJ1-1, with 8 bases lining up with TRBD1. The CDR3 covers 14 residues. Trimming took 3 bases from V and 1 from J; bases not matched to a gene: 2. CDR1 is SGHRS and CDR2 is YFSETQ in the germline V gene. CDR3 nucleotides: TGCGCCAGCAGCTCGGGACAGGCGAACACTGAAGCTTTCTTT. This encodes CASSSGQANTEAFF. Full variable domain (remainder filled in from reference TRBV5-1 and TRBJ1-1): KAGVTQTPRYLIKTRGQQVTLSCSPISGHRSVSWYQQTPGQGLQFLFEYFSETQRNKGNFPGRFSGRQFSNSRSEMNVSTLELGDSALYLCASSSGQANTEAFFGQGTRLTVV.

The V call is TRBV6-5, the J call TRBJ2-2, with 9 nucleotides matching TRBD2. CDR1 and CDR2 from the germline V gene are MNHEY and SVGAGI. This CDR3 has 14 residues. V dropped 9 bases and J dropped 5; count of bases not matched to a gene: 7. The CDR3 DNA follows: TGTGCCAGGAGACTAGCGGTGGAGACCGGGGAGCTGTTTTTT. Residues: CARRLAVETGELFF.

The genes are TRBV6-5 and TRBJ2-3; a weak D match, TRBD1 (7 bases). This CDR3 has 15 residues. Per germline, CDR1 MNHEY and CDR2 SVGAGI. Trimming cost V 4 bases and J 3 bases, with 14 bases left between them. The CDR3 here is CASSSGRGRTDTQYF. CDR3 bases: TGTGCCAGCAGTTCAGGCAGGGGGAGGACAGATACGCAGTATTTT.

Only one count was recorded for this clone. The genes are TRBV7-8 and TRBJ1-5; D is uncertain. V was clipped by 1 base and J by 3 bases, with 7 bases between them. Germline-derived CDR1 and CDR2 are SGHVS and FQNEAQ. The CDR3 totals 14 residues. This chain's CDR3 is CASSLGAYNQPQHF. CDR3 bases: TGTGCCAGCAGCTTAGGCGCCTACAATCAGCCCCAGCATTTT.

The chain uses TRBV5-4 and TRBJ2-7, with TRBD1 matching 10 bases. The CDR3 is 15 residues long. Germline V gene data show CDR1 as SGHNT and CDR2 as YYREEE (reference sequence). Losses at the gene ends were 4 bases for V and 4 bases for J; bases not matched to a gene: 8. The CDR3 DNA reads TGTGCCAGCAGCCGGAAGGGGACAGGGGATTACGAGCAGTACTTC. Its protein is CASSRKGTGDYEQYF. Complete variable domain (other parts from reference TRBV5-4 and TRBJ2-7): ETGVTQSPTHLIKTRGQQVTLRCSSQSGHNTVSWYQQALGQGPQFIFQYYREEENGRGNFPPRFSGLQFPNYSSELNVNALELDDSALYLCASSRKGTGDYEQYFGPGTRLTVT.

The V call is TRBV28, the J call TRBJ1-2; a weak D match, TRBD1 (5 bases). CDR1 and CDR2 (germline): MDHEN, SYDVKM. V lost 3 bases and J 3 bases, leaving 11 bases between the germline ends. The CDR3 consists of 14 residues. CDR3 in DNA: TGTGCCAGCAGTTTGGGGCAGGGCTACTATGGCTACACCTTC. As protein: CASSLGQGYYGYTF.

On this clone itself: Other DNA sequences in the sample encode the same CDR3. In DNA, the CDR3 is TGCGCCAGCAGTGAGGACAGTAACTATGGCTACACCTTC. Protein: CASSEDSNYGYTF. The J gene is TRBJ1-2, the V gene TRBV10-1; TRBD1 is a possible D gene (5 bases). The CDR3 contains 13 residues. Trimming cost V 2 bases and J 1 base, with 5 bases left between them. Germline loops: CDR1 WNHNN, CDR2 SYGVQD (reference sequence).

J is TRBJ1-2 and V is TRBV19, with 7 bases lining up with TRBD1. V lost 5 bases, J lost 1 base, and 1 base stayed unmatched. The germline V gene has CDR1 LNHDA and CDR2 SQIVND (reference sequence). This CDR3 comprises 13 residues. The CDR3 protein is CASSDRVNYGYTF. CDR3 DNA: TGTGCCAGTAGTGACAGGGTTAACTATGGCTACACCTTC.

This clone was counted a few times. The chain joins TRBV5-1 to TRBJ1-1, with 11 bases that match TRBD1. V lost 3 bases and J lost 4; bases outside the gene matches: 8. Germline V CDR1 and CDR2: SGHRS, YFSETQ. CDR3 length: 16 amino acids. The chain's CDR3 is CASSWTGGALGTEAFF. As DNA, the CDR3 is TGCGCCAGCAGCTGGACAGGGGGCGCTTTGGGCACTGAAGCTTTCTTT.

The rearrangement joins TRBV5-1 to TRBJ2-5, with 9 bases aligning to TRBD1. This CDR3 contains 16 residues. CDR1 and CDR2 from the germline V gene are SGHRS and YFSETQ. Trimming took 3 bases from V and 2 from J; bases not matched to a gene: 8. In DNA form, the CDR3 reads TGCGCCAGCAGCTCGGGAGGACAGGGGAGTCAAGAGACCCAGTACTTC. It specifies CASSSGGQGSQETQYF.

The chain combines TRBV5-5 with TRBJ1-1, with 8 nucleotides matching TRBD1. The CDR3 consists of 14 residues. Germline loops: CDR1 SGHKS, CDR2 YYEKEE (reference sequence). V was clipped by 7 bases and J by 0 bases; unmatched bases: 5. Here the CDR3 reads CASGDRWMNTEAFF. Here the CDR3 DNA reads TGTGCCAGCGGGGACAGGTGGATGAACACTGAAGCTTTCTTT.

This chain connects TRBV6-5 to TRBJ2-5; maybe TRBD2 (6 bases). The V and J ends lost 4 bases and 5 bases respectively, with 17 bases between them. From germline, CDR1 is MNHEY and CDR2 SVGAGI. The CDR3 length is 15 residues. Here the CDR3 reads CASSLAASSGETQYF. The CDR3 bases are TGTGCCAGCAGTTTGGCAGCCTCGAGCGGGGAGACCCAGTACTTC.

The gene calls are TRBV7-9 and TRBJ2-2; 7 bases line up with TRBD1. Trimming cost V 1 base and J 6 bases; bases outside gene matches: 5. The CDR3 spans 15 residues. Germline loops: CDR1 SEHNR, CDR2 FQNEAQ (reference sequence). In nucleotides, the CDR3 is TGTGCCAGCAGCTTAGAAGGGGGCATCGCCGGGGAGCTGTTTTTT. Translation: CASSLEGGIAGELFF.

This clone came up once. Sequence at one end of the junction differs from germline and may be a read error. The CDR3 sequence: CASSEGPDTQYF. CDR3 coding DNA: TGTGCCAGCAGCGAAGGGCCCGATACGCAGTATTTT. The V call is TRBV6-1, the J call TRBJ2-3; D unresolved. The CDR3 is 12 residues long. The V gene's germline CDR1 is MNHNS and CDR2 SASEGT.

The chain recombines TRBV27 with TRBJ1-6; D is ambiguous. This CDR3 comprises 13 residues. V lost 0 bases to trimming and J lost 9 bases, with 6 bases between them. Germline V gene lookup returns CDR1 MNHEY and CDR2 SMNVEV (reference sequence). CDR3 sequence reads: CASSLSDFSPLHF. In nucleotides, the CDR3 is TGTGCCAGCAGTTTATCGGACTTTTCACCCCTCCACTTT.

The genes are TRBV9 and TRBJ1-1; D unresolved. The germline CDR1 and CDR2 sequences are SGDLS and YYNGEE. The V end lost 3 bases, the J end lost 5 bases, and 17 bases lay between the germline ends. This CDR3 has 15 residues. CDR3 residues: CASSAVGGLATEAFF. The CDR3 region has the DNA TGTGCCAGCAGCGCGGTCGGAGGATTGGCTACTGAAGCTTTCTTT.

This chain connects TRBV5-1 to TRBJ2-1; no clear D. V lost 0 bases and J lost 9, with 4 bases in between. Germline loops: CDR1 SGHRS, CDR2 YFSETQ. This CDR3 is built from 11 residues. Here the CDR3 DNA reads TGCGCCAGCAGCTTGGGGAGTGAGCAGTTCTTC. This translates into CASSLGSEQFF.

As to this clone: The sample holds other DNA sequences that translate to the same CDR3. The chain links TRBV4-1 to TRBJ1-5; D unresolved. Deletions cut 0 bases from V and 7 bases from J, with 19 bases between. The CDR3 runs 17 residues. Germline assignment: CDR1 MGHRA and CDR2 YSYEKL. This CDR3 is CASSQDLISAYRQPQHF. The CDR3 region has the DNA TGCGCCAGCAGCCAAGATTTAATCAGCGCCTATCGGCAGCCCCAGCATTTT.

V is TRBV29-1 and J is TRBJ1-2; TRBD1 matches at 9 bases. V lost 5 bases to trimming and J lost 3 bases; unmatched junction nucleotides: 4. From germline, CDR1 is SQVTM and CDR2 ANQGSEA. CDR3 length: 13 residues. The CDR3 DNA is TGCAGCGTTACAGGGGGCTTTGACTATGGCTACACCTTC. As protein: CSVTGGFDYGYTF.